Listed below are T cell receptor beta chains from one sample, sequenced in a study of PD-L1 blockade in urothelial cancer. Assay used: immunoSEQ multiplex PCR; TCRdb lists only in-frame clones, some missing. Of more than 20,000 clones in the sample, around 88% are singletons; the top ten hold around 2.9%. This specimen was PBMCs, taken around atezolizumab (anti-PD-L1) treatment. Every receptor here comes from a man over 45 with urothelial cancer. The CDR3 runs from the conserved cysteine through the conserved F or W.

v_call	j_call	cdr3_aa
TRBV9	TRBJ2-2	CASSVASQPSSGELFF
TRBV18	TRBJ2-7	CASSLPQPGHKSYEQYF
TRBV7-6	TRBJ2-7	CASSLDGTRTGFMEQYF
TRBV30	TRBJ2-7	CAWSDRGRYEQYF
TRBV19	TRBJ1-5	CASSDPRQESRNQPQHF
TRBV7-3	TRBJ2-1	CASSFVADSYNEQFF
TRBV2	TRBJ2-2	CASSNDRGGELFF
TRBV27	TRBJ2-2	CASTFSAGGSYTGELFF
TRBV28	TRBJ2-6	CASITGASGANVLTF
TRBV11-2	TRBJ1-3	CASSFLAGPGNTIYF
TRBV2	TRBJ1-1	CASSGGGGGAFF
TRBV5-1	TRBJ1-5	CASSLVQGSQPQHF
TRBV6-5	TRBJ1-5	CASSYWQGDQPQHF
TRBV5-4	TRBJ2-1	CASSLELAGGGEQFF
TRBV5-1	TRBJ2-5	CASSSTGGSVKETQYF
TRBV13	TRBJ2-7	CASSIETSGRGDEQYF
TRBV9	TRBJ1-5	CASSVGTGIGPQHF
TRBV14	TRBJ2-2	CASSQITSMVGELFF
TRBV7-9	TRBJ2-7	CASSLAGISNYEQYF
TRBV2	TRBJ1-1	CASHRGNTEAFF
TRBV28	TRBJ1-5	CASTHRDNQPQHF
TRBV7-2	TRBJ1-3	CASRLGGQGSSGNTIYF
TRBV19	TRBJ2-7	CASRMAGGEQYF
TRBV2	TRBJ2-3	CASSPGLLPSTDTQYF
TRBV6-5	TRBJ1-1	CASSSSDRVNIRAFF
TRBV11-2	TRBJ1-2	CASSLEGAYGYTF
TRBV9	TRBJ1-3	CASSVATSGSGNTIYF
TRBV10-3	TRBJ2-1	CAISRTSGREGNEQFF
TRBV5-1	TRBJ2-3	CASSLGAKGADTQYF
TRBV6-6	TRBJ2-2	CASRMTANTGELFF
TRBV21-1	TRBJ1-2	CASSKGPGPYGYTF
TRBV12-5	TRBJ2-6	CASGPIGVNGANVLTF
TRBV7-9	TRBJ2-2	CGLQGANTGELFF
TRBV29-1	TRBJ2-7	CSVVAGGSSGRAPQYF
TRBV30	TRBJ1-5	CAWGTGDFYSNQPQHF
TRBV7-2	TRBJ2-2	CASSLSSGGPTGELFF
TRBV4-3	TRBJ2-1	CASSQGARSYNEQFF
TRBV5-1	TRBJ2-7	CASSEGGLYEQYF
TRBV2	TRBJ1-1	CASMEGGEAFF
TRBV18	TRBJ2-1	CASSRGGPPYNEQFF
TRBV19	TRBJ2-5	CATTSGGYQQETQYF
TRBV5-4	TRBJ2-5	CASSSTGGAGGEKETQYF
TRBV5-8	TRBJ2-5	CASSLSLLAGQETQYF
TRBV19	TRBJ1-3	CASTTNPGLGNTIYF
TRBV9	TRBJ2-7	CASSPGDRKSYEQYF
TRBV30	TRBJ1-5	CAWSTRRTGGLNQPQHF
TRBV27	TRBJ1-6	CASSNGQGSNSPLHF
TRBV20-1	TRBJ1-2	CSASEARGYTF
TRBV5-1	TRBJ2-7	CASSLLGQGTYEQYF
TRBV12-2	TRBJ2-5	CASRPGRKRQETQYF
TRBV6-5	TRBJ1-5	CASRRGGNQPQHF
TRBV14	TRBJ2-3	CASSRDGRAGDTQYF
TRBV6-5	TRBJ1-4	CAARDRAEKLFF
TRBV5-1	TRBJ2-7	CASSLSSAPAEEQYF
TRBV2	TRBJ2-3	CASTQAGGTDTQYF